This TCR beta chain emerged from a study of T cells in Graves' hyperthyroidism and ophthalmopathy. Whole-study results and caveats: Blood also contained most expanded thyroid clonotypes above 0.001.

A remark on this clonotype: The antigen remains unidentified.

Amplification targeted TCR beta CDR3 regions from RNA transcripts. When the TCR CDR3 underwent first-round RT-PCR, the HTBI primer set was used. TCRdb used MiXCR to reprocess the multiplex PCR reads, holding one entry per CDR3 protein. This table holds approximately 610,000 distinct CDR3 sequences, 16% found once. The sequenced material came from blood. The clonotype originates from a woman aged 18-30 years with Graves' hyperthyroidism.

The CDR3 region is CASSLGLTGGTGELFF. CDR3 nucleotides: TGCGCCAGCAGCTTGGGGTTGACAGGAGGGACCGGGGAGCTGTTTTTT. This chain uses TRBV5-1 with TRBJ2-2, with D perhaps TRBD1 or TRBD2 (6 bases each). Trimming cost V 0 bases and J 5 bases, with 14 bases left between them. The germline V gene encodes CDR1 SGHRS and CDR2 YFSETQ. The CDR3 is 16 amino acids.